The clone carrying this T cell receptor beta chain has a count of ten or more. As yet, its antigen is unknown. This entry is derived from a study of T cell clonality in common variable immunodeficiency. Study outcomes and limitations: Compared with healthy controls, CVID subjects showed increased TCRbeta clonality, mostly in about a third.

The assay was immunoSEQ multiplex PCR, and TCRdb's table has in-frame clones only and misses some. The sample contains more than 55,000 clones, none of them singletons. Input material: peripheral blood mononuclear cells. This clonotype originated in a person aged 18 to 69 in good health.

Here the CDR3 reads CASSLEGDTQYF. Partial CDR3 DNA: TGTGCCAGCAGCTTAGAGGGGGATACG. The V call is TRBV7-8, the J call TRBJ2-3; possible D gene TRBD1, 5 bases. Coverage ceases 3 residues before the CDR3 finishes, and the germline J gene fills in the end. V shed 1 base and J shed 6 bases, with 5 bases lying between them. The CDR3 runs 12 residues. CDR1 is SGHVS, CDR2 FQNEAQ, per germline.